This T cell receptor beta chain was captured by sequencing in a study of graft-versus-host responses after intestinal transplantation. The wider study: Those transplanted obtained multivisceral, liver-intestinal, or isolated intestinal grafts. Study conclusions and caveats: Maximum circulating GvH clone levels tracked with early post-transplant HvG decreases. GvH clones were found in recipient marrow; some appeared first in ileum or blood.

TCRdb's table, derived via immunoSEQ multiplex PCR, lists solely in-frame clones and lacks some. The table has approximately 90,000 clones, approximately 90% seen once. Of note for this clone: Its antigen is still unknown.

This clonotype was obtained from a human donor who was the organ donor for an intestinal transplant. The specimen was unstimulated CD4+ T cells sorted from spleen or lymph node cells, collected before transplant.

CDR3 in amino acids: CASSLGAPASGPGLQYF. The CDR3 region has the DNA TGCGCCAGCAGCTTGGGGGCCCCCGCTAGCGGGCCAGGCCTTCAGTACTTC. The chain combines TRBV5-1 with TRBJ2-4, with 8 bases fitting TRBD2. The V and J ends lost 0 bases and 11 bases, in that order; junction bases with no gene match: 16. CDR1 SGHRS and CDR2 YFSETQ come from the germline V gene. The CDR3 is 17 amino acids.